The rows below give T cell receptor beta chains drawn from one sample of a study of cytomegalovirus exposure and HLA in healthy donors. TCRdb's copy holds only in-frame clones and misses some; the assay was immunoSEQ multiplex PCR. Of roughly 180,000 clones detected, around 84% appear once; the ten largest clones hold about 1.3%. The sample taken for sequencing was PBMCs. These TCRs come from a girl aged 2 to 9 in good health and CMV-seropositive. Each CDR3 is given with its conserved first and last residue. D genes are given only for firm matches. Not all rows give a size; the values are once, few, many and, for expanded clones, a class.

D: .
size: .
J: TRBJ1-4
V: TRBV5-5
DNA: TGTGCCAGCAGCCCCACAACCGGGACTGTTGAAAAACTGTTTTTT
CDR3: CASSPTTGTVEKLFF

D: .
size: .
J: TRBJ1-2
V: TRBV19
DNA: TGTGCCAGTAGTATAGAAGGGGGTGGCTACACCTTC
CDR3: CASSIEGGGYTF

D: .
size: .
J: TRBJ1-1
V: TRBV27
DNA: TGTGCCAGCAGTTTTACCTCCCAGGGTCCAACTCCAACGGGCACTGAAGCTTTCTTT
CDR3: CASSFTSQGPTPTGTEAFF

D: .
size: .
J: TRBJ2-7
V: TRBV20-1
DNA: TGCAGTGCTAAATCGGGATGCGAGCAGTACTTC
CDR3: CSAKSGCEQYF

D: TRBD2
size: .
J: TRBJ2-7
V: TRBV2
DNA: TGTGCCAGCGCCGGGACTAGTCTTTCCTACGAGCAGTACTTC
CDR3: CASAGTSLSYEQYF

D: TRBD1
size: .
J: TRBJ2-7
V: TRBV4-1
DNA: TGCGCCAGCAGCCAATGGACAGGAGAGACCAACTACGGGCAGTACTTC
CDR3: CASSQWTGETNYGQYF

D: .
size: .
J: TRBJ1-4
V: TRBV27
DNA: TGTGCCAGCAATACTTCTAATGAAAAACTGTTTTTT
CDR3: CASNTSNEKLFF

D: .
size: .
J: TRBJ1-6
V: TRBV5-8
DNA: TGTGCCAGCAGCTCCCCGAGGATTATTACCTATAATTCACCCCTCCACTTT
CDR3: CASSSPRIITYNSPLHF

D: .
size: .
J: TRBJ2-7
V: TRBV6-1
DNA: TGTGCCAGCTGTGACAGACGAGACTACGCCTACGAGCAGTACTTC
CDR3: CASCDRRDYAYEQYF

D: .
size: .
J: TRBJ1-2
V: TRBV6-1
DNA: TGTGCCAGCAGTGAGGGGGACAAACACTATGGCTACACCTTC
CDR3: CASSEGDKHYGYTF

D: .
size: once
J: TRBJ2-7
V: TRBV19
DNA: TGTGCCAGTAGTGTTTCGGGTGGGGGCTTCTCCTACGAGCAGTACTTC
CDR3: CASSVSGGGFSYEQYF

D: TRBD1
size: .
J: TRBJ1-2
V: TRBV28
DNA: TGTGCCAGCAGAACCGGGACAGGGAAGAACTATGGCTACACCTTC
CDR3: CASRTGTGKNYGYTF

D: .
size: .
J: TRBJ1-1
V: TRBV10-2
DNA: TGCGCCAGCAGTGCCCGAACTTTGAACACTGAAGCTTTCTTT
CDR3: CASSARTLNTEAFF

D: .
size: .
J: TRBJ2-7
V: TRBV15
DNA: TGTGCCACCAGCAGAGGGCCCGAGGACAGTGAGGAGCAGTACTTC
CDR3: CATSRGPEDSEEQYF

D: .
size: few
J: TRBJ2-7
V: TRBV11-3
DNA: TGTGCCAGCAGCTTAATGACTAGCTCCTACGAGCAGTACTTC
CDR3: CASSLMTSSYEQYF

D: TRBD2
size: .
J: TRBJ2-7
V: TRBV12-5
DNA: TGTGCTAGTGGCAGGGGACTAGCGGACATATACGAGCAGTACTTC
CDR3: CASGRGLADIYEQYF